This T cell receptor (beta chain) was observed in a study of graft-versus-host responses after intestinal transplantation. Study summary: Once they had received anti-thymocyte globulin induction, all recipients took tacrolimus and steroids for about three years. Study results and limitations: After transplant, early declines in HvG clones were associated with peak levels of circulating GvH clones. Allografts from individuals with graft-donor T cell macrochimerism displayed high graft-versus-host to host-versus-graft clonal ratios.

The germline V gene encodes CDR1 SGHTA and CDR2 FQGTGA. The CDR3 extends over 17 amino acids. V lost 4 bases to trimming and J lost 4 bases, with 20 bases between them. As concerns this clone: What it binds is not known.

Produced via immunoSEQ multiplex PCR; TCRdb's table is partial and in-frame only. The table lists roughly 69,000 clones, roughly 92% of them singletons. The material was bone marrow, obtained 734 days after intestinal transplantation. The V and J genes are TRBV7-3 and TRBJ1-5; tentative D call: TRBD1 (6 bases). This sequence was found in a human patient who received an intestinal transplant, so some T cells may come from the graft donor. Here the CDR3 reads CASSSPRLQGINQPQHF. In nucleotides, the CDR3 is TGTGCCAGCAGCTCCCCCCGGCTACAGGGTATTAATCAGCCCCAGCATTTT.